The subject of this entry is one T cell receptor beta chain. Its cognate antigen is unknown. There are 20 residues in the CDR3. CDR1 is SGHDT, CDR2 YYEEEE, per germline. Losses at the gene ends were 3 bases for V and 0 bases for J; bases not matched to a gene: 14. These data originate in a study of neurological immune-mediated disorders. Findings and caveats of the study: No sharing of CDR3 amino acid sequences was observed among expanded clones across subjects, suggesting private repertoires in all groups.

Each CDR3 protein gets one entry after TCRdb re-called the 5' RACE reads with MiXCR. The table includes 55,000 to 75,000 distinct CDR3 sequences, roughly 13% detected once. The chain employs TRBV5-6 and TRBJ2-1; 11 bases line up with TRBD2. This receptor was taken from an older woman with HTLV-1-associated myelopathy (HAM/TSP). The specimen sequenced was PBMCs. The DNA of the CDR3 is TGTGCCAGCAGCTACCAACTTAGCGGGAGGGCCTTTAGCTCCTACAATGAGCAGTTCTTC. Protein: CASSYQLSGRAFSSYNEQFF.